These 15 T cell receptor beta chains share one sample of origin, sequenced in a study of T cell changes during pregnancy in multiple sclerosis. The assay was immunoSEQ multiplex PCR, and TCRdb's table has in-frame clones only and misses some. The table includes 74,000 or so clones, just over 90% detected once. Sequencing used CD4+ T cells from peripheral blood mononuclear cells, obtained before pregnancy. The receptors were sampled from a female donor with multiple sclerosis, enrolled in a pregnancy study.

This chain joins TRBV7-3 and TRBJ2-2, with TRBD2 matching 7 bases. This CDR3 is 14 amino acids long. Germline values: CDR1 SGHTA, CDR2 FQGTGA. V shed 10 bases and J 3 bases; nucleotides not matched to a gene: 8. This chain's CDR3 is CATRGAGDTGELFF. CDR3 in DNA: TGTGCCACCCGCGGGGCGGGAGACACCGGGGAGCTGTTTTTT.

The CDR3 loop reads CASSLTVNSPLHF. The CDR3 region has the DNA TGTGCCAGCAGCTTGACAGTTAATTCACCCCTCCACTTT. This sequence joins TRBV7-9 and TRBJ1-6; D may be TRBD1 (5 bases). CDR3 length: 13 residues. The ends were cut back, 3 bases at V and 6 bases at J, with 6 bases in the middle. Germline V gene sequence: CDR1 SEHNR, CDR2 FQNEAQ (reference sequence).

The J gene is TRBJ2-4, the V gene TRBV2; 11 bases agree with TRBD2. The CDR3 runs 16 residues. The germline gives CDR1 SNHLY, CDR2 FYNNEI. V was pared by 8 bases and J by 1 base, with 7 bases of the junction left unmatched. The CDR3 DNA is TGTGCCAGCGAGGCTAGCGGGAGGCGGGCCAAAAACATTCAGTACTTC. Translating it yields CASEASGRRAKNIQYF.

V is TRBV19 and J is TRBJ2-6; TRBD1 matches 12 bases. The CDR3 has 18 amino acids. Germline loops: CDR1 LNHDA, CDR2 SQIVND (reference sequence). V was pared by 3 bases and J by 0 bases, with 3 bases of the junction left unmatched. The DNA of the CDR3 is TGTGCCAGTAGTATTCCGGGACAGGGGGCCTCTGGGGCCAACGTCCTGACTTTC. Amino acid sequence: CASSIPGQGASGANVLTF.

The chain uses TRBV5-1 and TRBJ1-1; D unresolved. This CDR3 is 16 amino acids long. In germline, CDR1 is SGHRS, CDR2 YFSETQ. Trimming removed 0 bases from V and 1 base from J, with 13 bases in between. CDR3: CASSLAGGVRNTEAFF. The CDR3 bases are TGCGCCAGCAGCTTGGCCGGCGGGGTGCGGAACACTGAAGCTTTCTTT.

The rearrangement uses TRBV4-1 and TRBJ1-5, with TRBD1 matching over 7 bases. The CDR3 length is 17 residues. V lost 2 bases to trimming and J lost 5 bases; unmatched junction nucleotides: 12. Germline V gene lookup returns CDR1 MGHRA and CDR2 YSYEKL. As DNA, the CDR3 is TGCGCCAGCAGCCAACAGACGGGACAGATTAAGGATCAGCCCCAGCATTTT. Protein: CASSQQTGQIKDQPQHF.

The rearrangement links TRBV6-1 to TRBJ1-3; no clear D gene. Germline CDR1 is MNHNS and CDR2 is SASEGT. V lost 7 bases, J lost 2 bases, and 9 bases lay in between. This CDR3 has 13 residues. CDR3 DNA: TGTGCCAGCATAGTTAGTACTGGAAACACCATATATTTT. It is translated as CASIVSTGNTIYF.

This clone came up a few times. This chain's CDR3 is CASSSLVGSNQPQHF. The CDR3 nucleotides read TGTGCCAGCAGCTCCTTGGTCGGGAGCAATCAGCCCCAGCATTTT. The chain employs TRBV7-8 and TRBJ1-5; D is unclear. Trimming left V 4 bases short and J 1 base short, with 11 bases between. Germline V gene lookup returns CDR1 SGHVS and CDR2 FQNEAQ. The CDR3 has 15 amino acids.

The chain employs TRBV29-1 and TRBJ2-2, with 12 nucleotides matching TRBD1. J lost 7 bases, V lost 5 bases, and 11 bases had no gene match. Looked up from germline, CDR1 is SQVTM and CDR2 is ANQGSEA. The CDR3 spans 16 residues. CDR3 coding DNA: TGCAGCGTTAGGTGGATTGGGACAGGGGGCCACGGGGAGCTGTTTTTT. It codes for CSVRWIGTGGHGELFF.

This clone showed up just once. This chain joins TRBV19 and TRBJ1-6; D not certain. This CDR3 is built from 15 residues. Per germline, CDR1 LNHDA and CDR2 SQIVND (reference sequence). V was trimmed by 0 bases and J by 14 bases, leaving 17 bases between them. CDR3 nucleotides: TGTGCCAGTAGTATAGATTTCGCCCGGGGAACATCCCTCCACTTT. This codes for CASSIDFARGTSLHF.

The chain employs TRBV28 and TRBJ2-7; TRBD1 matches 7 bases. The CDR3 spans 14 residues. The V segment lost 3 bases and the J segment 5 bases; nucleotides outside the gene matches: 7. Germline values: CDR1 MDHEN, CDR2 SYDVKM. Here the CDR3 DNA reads TGTGCCAGCAGTTTGGGGGTACAGGGGAACGAGCAGTACTTC. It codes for CASSLGVQGNEQYF.

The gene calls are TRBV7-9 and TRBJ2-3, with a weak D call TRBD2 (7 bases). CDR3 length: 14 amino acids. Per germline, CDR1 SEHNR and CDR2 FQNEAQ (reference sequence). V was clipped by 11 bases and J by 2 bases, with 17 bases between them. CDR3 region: CALGGLAATDTQYF. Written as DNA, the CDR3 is TGTGCCCTAGGGGGGCTAGCGGCCACAGATACGCAGTATTTT. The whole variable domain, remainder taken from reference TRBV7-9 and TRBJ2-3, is DTGVSQNPRHKITKRGQNVTFRCDPISEHNRLYWYRQTLGQGPEFLTYFQNEAQLEKSRLLSDRFSAERPKGSFSTLEIQRTEQGDSAMYLCALGGLAATDTQYFGPGTRLTVL.

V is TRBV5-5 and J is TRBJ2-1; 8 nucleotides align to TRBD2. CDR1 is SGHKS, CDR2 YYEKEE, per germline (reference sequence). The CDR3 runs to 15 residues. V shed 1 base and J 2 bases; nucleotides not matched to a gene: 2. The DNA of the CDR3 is TGTGCCAGCAGCTTGACGGGGGGGACCTACAATGAGCAGTTCTTC. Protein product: CASSLTGGTYNEQFF.

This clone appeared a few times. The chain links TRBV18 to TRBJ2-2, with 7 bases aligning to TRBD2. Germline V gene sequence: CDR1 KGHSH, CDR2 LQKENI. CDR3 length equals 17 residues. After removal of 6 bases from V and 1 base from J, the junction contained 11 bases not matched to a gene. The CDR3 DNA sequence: TGTGCCAGCTCCCCCCGGCGGCTAGCGGAGAACACCGGGGAGCTGTTTTTT. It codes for CASSPRRLAENTGELFF.

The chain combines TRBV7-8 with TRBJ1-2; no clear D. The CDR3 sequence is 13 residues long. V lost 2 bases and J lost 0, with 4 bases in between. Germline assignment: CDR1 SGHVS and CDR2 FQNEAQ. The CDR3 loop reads CASSLKPNYGYTF. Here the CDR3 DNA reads TGTGCCAGCAGCTTAAAGCCTAACTATGGCTACACCTTC.